This entry describes one TCR beta chain. Using immunoSEQ multiplex PCR, the repertoire was profiled, and TCRdb retains in-frame clones only, with some absent. The table includes over 70,000 clones, over 70% detected once. This specimen comes from a study of T cell clones after liver transplantation. Trimming shortened V by 2 bases and J by 1 base, and 12 bases separated the two germline ends. This CDR3 has 16 residues. Germline V gene sequence: CDR1 SGHTA, CDR2 FQGNSA. This sequence joins TRBV7-2 and TRBJ1-3, with no clear D. This sequence was found in a human patient who received a liver transplant. A subset of T cells may come from the graft donor. This material consisted of CD4+ T cells from blood, taken 12 months after liver transplant. CDR3: CASSLIRTDSGNTIYF. The CDR3 bases are TGTGCCAGCAGCTTAATCAGAACCGATTCTGGAAACACCATATATTTT. Full variable domain (missing parts from reference TRBV7-2 and TRBJ1-3): GAGVSQSPSNKVTEKGKDVELRCDPISGHTALYWYRQSLGQGLEFLIYFQGNSAPDKSGLPSDRFSAERTGGSVSTLTIQRTQQEDSAVYLCASSLIRTDSGNTIYFGEGSWLTVV.